The clone carrying this T cell receptor (beta chain) is labeled medium-sized. What it binds is unknown. Repertoires were generated with immunoSEQ multiplex PCR, while TCRdb's copy carries only in-frame clones and drops some. The sample lists about 78,000 clones, 86% occurring once. The data were taken from a study of radiotherapy plus CTLA-4 blockade in lung cancer. Background on the study: Of all patients, approximately 17% responded objectively and about 30% showed disease control. Study conclusions and caveats: Blood saw expansion of tumor-derived TCR clones after radiotherapy plus ipilimumab. Response, reportedly, was best predicted by interferon-beta along with early blood T cell clone dynamics.

CDR1 is KGHSH and CDR2 is LQKENI in the germline V gene. With 4 bases removed from V and 7 bases from J, the gap between germline ends came to 7 bases. The CDR3 length is 11 residues. Each patient with chemo-refractory metastatic non-small-cell lung cancer was treated with focal radiation plus CTLA-4 blockade using ipilimumab. This TCR derives from a human donor with non-small cell lung cancer who had a partial response to radiotherapy plus ipilimumab. V gene TRBV18 combines with J gene TRBJ1-1; no firm D call. Sequences were derived from peripheral blood, sampled from a patient treated with radiotherapy plus ipilimumab. The CDR3 region has the DNA TGTGCCAGCTCACGACTGCTTGAAGCTTTCTTT. As protein: CASSRLLEAFF.